Below, 12 T cell receptor beta chains from the same sample are listed, as sequenced in a study of PD-1 blockade in classical Hodgkin lymphoma. Profiling relied on immunoSEQ multiplex PCR, and the TCRdb table lists in-frame clones only, not all of them. The sample yields over 20,000 clones, 70% to 90% seen once. Relapses following autologous stem cell transplantation were seen in all patients, with brentuximab vedotin exposure varying. The specimen was peripheral blood mononuclear cells (PBMCs), collected at baseline. These TCRs come from a human donor with classical Hodgkin lymphoma.

This chain links TRBV5-1 with TRBJ2-4, with D possibly matching TRBD2 (5 bases). Trimming left V 1 base short and J 9 bases short, with 14 bases between. CDR3 length equals 14 residues. Germline assignment: CDR1 SGHRS and CDR2 YFSETQ. The CDR3 protein is CASSLQLPEGIQYF. For the CDR3, the DNA is TGCGCCAGCAGCTTGCAACTACCCGAGGGCATTCAGTACTTC.

The genes are TRBV6-5 and TRBJ2-3; D is unclear. The ends were cut back, 6 bases at V and 1 base at J, with 11 bases in the middle. CDR1 is MNHEY, CDR2 SVGAGI, per germline. This CDR3 is built from 14 residues. As DNA, the CDR3 is TGTGCCAGCAGCCACCTTCCGGGCACAGATACGCAGTATTTT. This gives the protein CASSHLPGTDTQYF.

This chain uses TRBV5-1 with TRBJ2-7; maybe TRBD1 (6 bases). CDR3 length: 14 amino acids. The germline V gene has CDR1 SGHRS and CDR2 YFSETQ. V was pared by 2 bases and J by 5 bases, with 14 bases between. The CDR3 nucleotides are TGCGCCAGCAGCTTTGCCGGGGCAGGGGACGAGCAGTACTTC. This codes for CASSFAGAGDEQYF. The full variable domain, completed using reference TRBV5-1 and TRBJ2-7, is KAGVTQTPRYLIKTRGQQVTLSCSPISGHRSVSWYQQTPGQGLQFLFEYFSETQRNKGNFPGRFSGRQFSNSRSEMNVSTLELGDSALYLCASSFAGAGDEQYFGPGTRLTVT.

CDR3 loop: CASSSAGQGTYEQYF. The CDR3 region has the DNA TGTGCCAGCAGCTCCGCGGGACAGGGAACATACGAGCAGTACTTC. This chain connects TRBV7-8 to TRBJ2-7; 9 bases match TRBD1. This CDR3 is built from 15 residues. CDR1 and CDR2 from the germline V gene are SGHVS and FQNEAQ. After removal of 4 bases from V and 4 bases from J, the junction contained 8 bases not matched to a gene.

Points on this clone: Other DNA variants within this sample encode the same CDR3. J is TRBJ2-7 and V is TRBV7-9; D gene ambiguous. Trimming left V 2 bases short and J 2 bases short, with 4 bases between. The CDR3 length is 12 residues. Germline-derived CDR1 and CDR2 are SEHNR and FQNEAQ (reference sequence). The chain's CDR3 is CASSLSAYEQYF. CDR3 bases: TGTGCCAGCAGCTTATCAGCCTACGAGCAGTACTTC.

CDR3 coding DNA: TGTGCCAGCAGTGAAAATTTTAGGGGGGGCGAAAGGGATGGCTACACCTTC. It codes for CASSENFRGGERDGYTF. The chain recombines TRBV6-1 with TRBJ1-2; possible D gene TRBD1, 6 bases. This CDR3 spans 17 amino acids. The germline V gene encodes CDR1 MNHNS and CDR2 SASEGT. V lost 2 bases and J lost 6, with 22 bases in between.

V usage is TRBV5-1 and J usage is TRBJ2-3; TRBD2 agrees at 9 bases. With V trimmed by 4 bases and J by 1 base, 4 bases remained unmatched. Germline CDR1 reads SGHRS; CDR2 reads YFSETQ. The CDR3 is made up of 15 amino acids. The CDR3 loop is CASSPSGAGTDTQYF. Written as DNA, the CDR3 is TGCGCCAGCAGCCCTAGCGGGGCGGGCACAGATACGCAGTATTTT.

V is TRBV5-1 and J is TRBJ2-3; TRBD2 matches at 10 bases. The CDR3 is 16 residues long. Germline trimming cut 4 bases from V and 5 bases from J; bases unmatched to any gene: 10. CDR1 and CDR2 (germline): SGHRS, YFSETQ. The CDR3 DNA reads as TGCGCCAGCAGCCTCTGGGGAGCTAGCGGGGGAGATACGCAGTATTTT. Its protein is CASSLWGASGGDTQYF.

This rearrangement joins TRBV6-5 to TRBJ1-3, with 7 positions matching TRBD1. V dropped 4 bases and J dropped 0; count of bases not matched to a gene: 3. This CDR3 has 15 amino acids. Per germline, CDR1 MNHEY and CDR2 SVGAGI. CDR3 loop: CASSSTGSSGNTIYF. The CDR3 DNA is TGTGCCAGCAGTTCGACAGGGAGCTCTGGAAACACCATATATTTT.

The rearrangement links TRBV4-2 to TRBJ1-1; D is unresolved. Trimming took off 0 bases at V and 8 bases at J, with 10 bases between the two ends. The germline CDR1 and CDR2 sequences are LGHNA and YNFKEQ. CDR3 size: 13 residues. The CDR3 DNA reads as TGTGCCAGCAGCCAAGATCGGCCTTCCGAAGCTTTCTTT. This codes for CASSQDRPSEAFF.

The rearrangement links TRBV7-9 to TRBJ2-1; 11 bases are shared with TRBD2. V lost 1 base to trimming and J lost 9 bases; unmatched junction nucleotides: 8. Germline lookup yields CDR1 SEHNR and CDR2 FQNEAQ (reference sequence). This CDR3 region has 16 residues. The CDR3 region has the DNA TGTGCCAGCAGCTTAGATTGGCTAGCGGGGGGCTTTGAGCAGTTCTTC. Residues: CASSLDWLAGGFEQFF.

The rearrangement uses TRBV6-4 and TRBJ1-1, with unresolved D. The V gene lost 2 bases and the J gene lost 6 bases, with 16 bases spanning the gap. The CDR3 totals 15 residues. Germline V gene lookup returns CDR1 MRHNA and CDR2 SNTAGT. Here the CDR3 DNA reads TGTGCCAGCAGTGACAGAATCGGACCAAGTGCTGAAGCTTTCTTT. It encodes CASSDRIGPSAEAFF.